This T cell receptor (beta chain) was found in a study of memory CD4+ T cells and cytomegalovirus serostatus. Single viable CD3+CD4+CD8-CD45RO+ cells were sorted as the memory CD4+ T cells. Worth noting for this clone: Its antigen is unidentified.

The data were produced by immunoSEQ multiplex PCR, yet TCRdb's version contains in-frame clones alone and is incomplete. The sample yields tens of thousands of clones, more than 60% seen once. Study-wide points: CD4+ memory repertoires contained about 40% of the roughly 160 reported CMV TCRbeta sequences.

This TCR derives from an adult in good health and CMV-seronegative. Sequencing was carried out using memory CD4+ T cells from blood.

The CDR3 here is CASKRFLVNTEAFF. In DNA form, the CDR3 reads TGTGCCAGCAAAAGGTTTTTGGTGAACACTGAAGCTTTCTTT. The V and J genes are TRBV5-6 and TRBJ1-1; D is unresolved. V was clipped by 6 bases and J by 0 bases, with 12 bases between them. Germline V gives CDR1 SGHDT, CDR2 YYEEEE. CDR3 length: 14 amino acids.